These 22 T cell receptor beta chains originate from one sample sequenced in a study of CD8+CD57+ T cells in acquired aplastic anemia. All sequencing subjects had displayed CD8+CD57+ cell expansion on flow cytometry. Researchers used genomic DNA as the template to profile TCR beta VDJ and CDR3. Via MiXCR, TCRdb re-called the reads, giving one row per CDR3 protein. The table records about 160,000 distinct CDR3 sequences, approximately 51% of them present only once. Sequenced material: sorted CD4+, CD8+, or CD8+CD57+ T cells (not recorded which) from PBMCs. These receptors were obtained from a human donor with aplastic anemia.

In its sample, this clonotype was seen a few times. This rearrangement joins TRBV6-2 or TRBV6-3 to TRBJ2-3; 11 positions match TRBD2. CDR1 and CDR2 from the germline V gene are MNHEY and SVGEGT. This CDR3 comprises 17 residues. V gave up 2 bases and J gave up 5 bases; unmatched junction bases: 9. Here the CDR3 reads CASSYPQGLAVIDTQYF. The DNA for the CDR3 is TGTGCCAGCAGTTACCCACAGGGACTAGCGGTCATAGATACGCAGTATTTT.

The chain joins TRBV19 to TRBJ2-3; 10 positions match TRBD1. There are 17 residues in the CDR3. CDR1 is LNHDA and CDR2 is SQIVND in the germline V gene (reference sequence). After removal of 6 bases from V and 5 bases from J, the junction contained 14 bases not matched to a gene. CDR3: CASSQPGTGAPIDTQYF. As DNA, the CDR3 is TGTGCCAGTAGCCAACCCGGGACAGGGGCACCCATAGATACGCAGTATTTT.

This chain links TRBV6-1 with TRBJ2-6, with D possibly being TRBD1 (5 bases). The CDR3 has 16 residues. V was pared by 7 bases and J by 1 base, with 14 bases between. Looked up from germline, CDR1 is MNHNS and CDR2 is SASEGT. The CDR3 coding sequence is TGTGCCAGCACCCGAAAAGGGGAATCTGGGGCCAACGTCCTGACTTTC. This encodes CASTRKGESGANVLTF.

CDR3 sequence: CSTGTGANEKLFF. DNA of the CDR3: TGCAGCACCGGGACAGGGGCTAATGAAAAACTGTTTTTT. The chain joins TRBV20-1 to TRBJ1-4, with 10 bases identical to TRBD1. The CDR3 has 13 amino acids. Germline loops: CDR1 DFQATT, CDR2 SNEGSKA (reference sequence).

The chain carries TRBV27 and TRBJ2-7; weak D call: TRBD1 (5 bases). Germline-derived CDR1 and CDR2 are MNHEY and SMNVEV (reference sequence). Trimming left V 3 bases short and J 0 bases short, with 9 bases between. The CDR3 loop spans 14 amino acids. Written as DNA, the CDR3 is TGTGCCAGCAGTTTGACAGTTGGCTCCTACGAGCAGTACGTC. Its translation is CASSLTVGSYEQYV.

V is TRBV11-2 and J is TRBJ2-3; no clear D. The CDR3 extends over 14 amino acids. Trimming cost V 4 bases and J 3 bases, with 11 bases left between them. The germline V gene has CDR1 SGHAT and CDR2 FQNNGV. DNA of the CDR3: TGTGCCAGCAGCTACTCTATACTAACAGATACGCAGTATTTT. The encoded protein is CASSYSILTDTQYF. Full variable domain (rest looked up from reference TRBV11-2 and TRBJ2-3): EAGVAQSPRYKIIEKRQSVAFWCNPISGHATLYWYQQILGQGPKLLIQFQNNGVVDDSQLPKDRFSAERLKGVDSTLKIQPAKLEDSAVYLCASSYSILTDTQYFGPGTRLTVL.

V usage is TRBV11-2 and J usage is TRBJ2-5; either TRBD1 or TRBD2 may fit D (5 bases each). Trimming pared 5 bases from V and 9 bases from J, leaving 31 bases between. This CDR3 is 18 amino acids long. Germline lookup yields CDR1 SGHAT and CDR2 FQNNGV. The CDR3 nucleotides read TGTGCCAGCAGCACCCTTGCGGTGTTACGGGACGGCAATCAGCCCCAGTACTTC. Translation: CASSTLAVLRDGNQPQYF. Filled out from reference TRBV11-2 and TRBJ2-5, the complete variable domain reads EAGVAQSPRYKIIEKRQSVAFWCNPISGHATLYWYQQILGQGPKLLIQFQNNGVVDDSQLPKDRFSAERLKGVDSTLKIQPAKLEDSAVYLCASSTLAVLRDGNQPQYFGPGTRLLVL.

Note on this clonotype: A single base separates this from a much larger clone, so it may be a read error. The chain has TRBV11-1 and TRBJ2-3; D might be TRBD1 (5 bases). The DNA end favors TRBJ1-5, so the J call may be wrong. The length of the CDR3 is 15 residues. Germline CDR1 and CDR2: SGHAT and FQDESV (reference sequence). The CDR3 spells CASSLEAGSTDTQHF. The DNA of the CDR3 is TGTGCCAGCAGCTTGGAGGCAGGGAGCACAGATACGCAGCATTTT.

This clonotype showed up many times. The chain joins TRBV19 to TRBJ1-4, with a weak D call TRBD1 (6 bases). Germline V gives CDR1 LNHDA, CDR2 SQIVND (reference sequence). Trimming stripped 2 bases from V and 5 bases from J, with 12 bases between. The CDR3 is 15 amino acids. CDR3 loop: CASSIHWTDNEKLFF. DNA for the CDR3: TGTGCCAGTAGTATACACTGGACAGACAATGAAAAACTGTTTTTT.

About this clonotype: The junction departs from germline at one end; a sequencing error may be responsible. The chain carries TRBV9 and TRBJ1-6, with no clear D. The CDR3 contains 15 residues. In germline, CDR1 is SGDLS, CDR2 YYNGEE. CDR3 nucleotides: TGCGCCAGCAGCATAGACTGGCTCCTCAATTCACCCCTCCACTTT. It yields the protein CASSIDWLLNSPLHF.

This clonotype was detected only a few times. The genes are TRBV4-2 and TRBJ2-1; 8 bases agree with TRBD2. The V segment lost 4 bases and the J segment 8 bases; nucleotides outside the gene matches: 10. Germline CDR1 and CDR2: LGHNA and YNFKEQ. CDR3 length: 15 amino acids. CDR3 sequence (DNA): TGTGCCAGCAGCCTCAATGGACTAGCTGATCATGAGCAGTTCTTC. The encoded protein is CASSLNGLADHEQFF.

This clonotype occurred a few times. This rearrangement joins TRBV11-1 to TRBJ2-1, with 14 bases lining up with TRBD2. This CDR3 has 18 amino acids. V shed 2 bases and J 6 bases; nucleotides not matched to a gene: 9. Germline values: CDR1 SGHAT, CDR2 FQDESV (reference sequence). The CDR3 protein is CASSLLTSGGARGNEQFF. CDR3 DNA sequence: TGTGCCAGCAGCTTACTGACTAGCGGGGGGGCCAGGGGCAATGAGCAGTTCTTC.

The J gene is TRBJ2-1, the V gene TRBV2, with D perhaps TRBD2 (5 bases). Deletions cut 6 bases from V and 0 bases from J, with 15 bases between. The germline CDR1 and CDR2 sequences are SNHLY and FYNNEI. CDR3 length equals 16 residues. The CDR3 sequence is CASRTRTVSSYNEQFF. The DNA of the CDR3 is TGTGCCAGCAGGACGAGGACTGTCAGCTCCTACAATGAGCAGTTCTTC.

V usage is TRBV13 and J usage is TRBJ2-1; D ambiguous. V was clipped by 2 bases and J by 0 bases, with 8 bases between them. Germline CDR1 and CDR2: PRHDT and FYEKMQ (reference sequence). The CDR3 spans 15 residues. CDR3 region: CASSLSGVSYNEQFF. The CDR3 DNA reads TGTGCCAGCAGCTTAAGTGGGGTCTCCTACAATGAGCAGTTCTTC. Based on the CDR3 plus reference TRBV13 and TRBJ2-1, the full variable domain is AAGVIQSPRHLIKEKRETATLKCYPIPRHDTVYWYQQGPGQDPQFLISFYEKMQSDKGSIPDRFSAQQFSDYHSELNMSSLELGDSALYFCASSLSGVSYNEQFFGPGTRLTVL.

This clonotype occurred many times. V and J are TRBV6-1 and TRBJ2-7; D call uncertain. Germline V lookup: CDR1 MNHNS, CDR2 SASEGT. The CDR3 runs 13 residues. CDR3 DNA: TGTGCCAGCACCACCCATGCCGAGACCTCGTGGGTCGTC. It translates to CASTTHAETSWVV.

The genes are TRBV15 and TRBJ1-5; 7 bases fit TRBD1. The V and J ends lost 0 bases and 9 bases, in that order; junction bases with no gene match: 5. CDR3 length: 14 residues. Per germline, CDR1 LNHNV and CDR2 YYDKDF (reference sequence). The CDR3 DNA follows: TGTGCCACCAGCAGAGAAGGGGGCCCTTGGCCCCAGCATTTT. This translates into CATSREGGPWPQHF.

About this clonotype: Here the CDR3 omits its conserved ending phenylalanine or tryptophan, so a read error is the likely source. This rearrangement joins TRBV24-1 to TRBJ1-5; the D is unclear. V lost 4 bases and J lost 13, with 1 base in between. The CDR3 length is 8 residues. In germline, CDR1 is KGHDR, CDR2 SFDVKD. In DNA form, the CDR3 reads TGTGCCACCAGTGAGCAGCATTTG. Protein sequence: CATSEQHL.

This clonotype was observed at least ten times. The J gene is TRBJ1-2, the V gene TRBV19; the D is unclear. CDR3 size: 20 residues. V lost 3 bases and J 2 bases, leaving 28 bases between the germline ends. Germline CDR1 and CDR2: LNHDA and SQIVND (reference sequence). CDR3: CASSIWLGWTRPQRNYGYTF. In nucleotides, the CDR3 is TGTGCCAGTAGTATTTGGCTGGGATGGACCCGACCCCAGAGGAACTATGGCTACACCTTC. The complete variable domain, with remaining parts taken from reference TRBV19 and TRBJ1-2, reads DGGITQSPKYLFRKEGQNVTLSCEQNLNHDAMYWYRQDPGQGLRLIYYSQIVNDFQKGDIAEGYSVSREKKESFPLTVTSAQKNPTAFYLCASSIWLGWTRPQRNYGYTFGSGTRLTVV.

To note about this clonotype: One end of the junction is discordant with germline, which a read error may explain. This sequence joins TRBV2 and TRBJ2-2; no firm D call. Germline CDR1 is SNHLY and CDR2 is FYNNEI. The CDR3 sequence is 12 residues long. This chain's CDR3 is CAGSEDTGELFF. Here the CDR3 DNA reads TGTGCCGGCAGTGAGGACACCGGGGAGCTGTTTTTT.

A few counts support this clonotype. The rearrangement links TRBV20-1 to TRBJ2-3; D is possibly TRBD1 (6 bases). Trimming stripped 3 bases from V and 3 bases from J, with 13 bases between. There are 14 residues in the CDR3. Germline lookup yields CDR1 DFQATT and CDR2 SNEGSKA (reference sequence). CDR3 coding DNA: TGCAGTGCTAGGGGACACCCAAGGACAGATACGCAGTATTTT. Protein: CSARGHPRTDTQYF.

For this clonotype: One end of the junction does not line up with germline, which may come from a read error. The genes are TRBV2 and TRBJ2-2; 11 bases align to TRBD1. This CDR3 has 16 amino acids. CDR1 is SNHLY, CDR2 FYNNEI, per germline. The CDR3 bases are TGTGCCACCCGGGTGGGGACAGGGGGACGGGTCGGGGAGCTGATTTTT. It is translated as CATRVGTGGRVGELIF.

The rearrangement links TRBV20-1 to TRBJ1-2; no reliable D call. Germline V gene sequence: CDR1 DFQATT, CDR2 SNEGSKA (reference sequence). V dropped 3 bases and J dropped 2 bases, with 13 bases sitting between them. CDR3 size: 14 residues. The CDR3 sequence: CSARASLTNYGYTF. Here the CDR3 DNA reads TGCAGTGCTAGGGCCTCGCTTACCAACTATGGCTACACCTTC.